Listed here are 30 T cell receptor beta chains from one sample, sequenced in a study of T cells in Graves' hyperthyroidism and ophthalmopathy. Amplified TCR beta CDR3 regions came from RNA transcripts. The HTBI primer set was used in a first-round RT-PCR of the TCR CDR3. Via MiXCR, TCRdb re-called the multiplex PCR reads, giving one row per CDR3 protein. Here the sample spans roughly 840,000 distinct CDR3 sequences, around 38% being singletons. The sequenced sample was blood. The receptors were sampled from a man between 18 and 35 years old with Graves' hyperthyroidism.

The chain joins TRBV25-1 to TRBJ1-6, with D unresolved. The germline V and J ends were trimmed by 2 bases and 10 bases, with 15 bases remaining between them. Germline CDR1 reads MGHDK; CDR2 reads SYGVNS. The CDR3 length is 15 residues. This CDR3 reads CASSERGWSESPLHF. CDR3 nucleotides: TGTGCCAGCAGTGAACGAGGGTGGTCGGAATCACCCCTCCACTTT.

The chain links TRBV6-5 to TRBJ2-5, with 9 bases that match TRBD1. The CDR3 loop spans 15 amino acids. The V gene's germline CDR1 is MNHEY and CDR2 SVGAGI. Trimming at V came to 6 bases and at J to 5 bases, leaving 10 bases not matched to a gene. CDR3 sequence: CASSDRGEVSETQYF. Here the CDR3 DNA reads TGTGCCAGCAGCGACAGGGGGGAGGTGTCGGAGACCCAGTACTTC.

This chain connects TRBV11-3 to TRBJ1-6; weak D call: TRBD1 (5 bases). V was pared by 5 bases and J by 8 bases, with 10 bases between. CDR3 length equals 13 residues. CDR1 and CDR2 (germline): SGHNT, YENEEA. This CDR3 is CASSRDGDSPLHF. CDR3 in DNA: TGTGCCAGCAGCCGGGACGGAGATTCACCCCTCCACTTT.

This clonotype showed up many times. The chain carries TRBV10-3 and TRBJ1-5; D ambiguous. Deletions cut 5 bases from V and 5 bases from J, with 10 bases between. The CDR3 is 13 amino acids. CDR1 ENHRY and CDR2 SYGVKD come from the germline V gene. The CDR3 nucleotides read TGTGCCATCAGTCTAGACAAGTATCAGCCCCAGCATTTT. Its translation is CAISLDKYQPQHF.

Comment on this clonotype: At one end, the junction sequence differs from germline, possibly due to a read error. The chain carries TRBV7-2 and TRBJ1-6; 9 bases align to TRBD1. The germline V gene has CDR1 SGHTA and CDR2 FQGNSA. The CDR3 is 15 amino acids. In DNA form, the CDR3 reads TGCGCCAGCAGCCAATACGGGACAGGGAATTCACCCCTCCACTTT. Its translation: CASSQYGTGNSPLHF.

Comment on this clonotype: This may arise from a read error, as a much more abundant clone is one base away. The genes are TRBV2 and TRBJ1-5; no firm D call. CDR1 is SNHLY and CDR2 is FYNNEI in the germline V gene. CDR3 size: 14 residues. The CDR3 loop reads CASTLGYSNQPQQF. The CDR3 coding sequence is TGTGCCAGTACGTTGGGGTATAGCAATCAGCCCCAGCAGTTT.

This rearrangement joins TRBV7-2 to TRBJ2-7, with 13 nucleotides matching TRBD2. Germline V lookup: CDR1 SGHTA, CDR2 FQGNSA. After removal of 6 bases from V and 6 bases from J, the junction contained 8 bases not matched to a gene. The CDR3 runs 15 residues. The DNA for the CDR3 is TGTGCCAGCAGTTCACCGGGACTAGCGGGAATCGAGCAGTACTTC. This translates into CASSSPGLAGIEQYF.

The chain combines TRBV29-1 with TRBJ2-5, with D perhaps matching TRBD1 or TRBD2 (5 bases each). The CDR3 is 14 residues long. Germline CDR1 and CDR2: SQVTM and ANQGSEA. The V and J ends lost 3 bases and 3 bases respectively, with 14 bases between them. The CDR3 DNA is TGCAGCGTTGAGGGGGTTACAGGTGAAGAGACCCAGTACTTC. Amino acid sequence: CSVEGVTGEETQYF. Drawing the rest from reference TRBV29-1 and TRBJ2-5, the complete variable domain is SAVISQKPSRDICQRGTSLTIQCQVDSQVTMMFWYRQQPGQSLTLIATANQGSEATYESGFVIDKFPISRPNLTFSTLTVSNMSPEDSSIYLCSVEGVTGEETQYFGPGTRLLVL.

Comment on this clonotype: A much larger clone is a single base away; this may be a read error. The chain recombines TRBV7-2 with TRBJ1-1; D is unclear. The CDR3 is 12 amino acids. Germline assignment: CDR1 SGHTA and CDR2 FQGNSA. Trimming removed 4 bases from V and 7 bases from J, with 10 bases in between. Here the CDR3 reads CASSSSGREAFF. CDR3 DNA: TGTGCCAGCAGCTCGTCGGGCCGTGAAGCTTTCTTT.

This clonotype occurred many times. The CDR3 spells CATTTPYGYTF. The CDR3 nucleotides read TGTGCCACCACGACTCCCTATGGCTACACCTTC. The chain carries TRBV2 and TRBJ1-2; D call uncertain. V was clipped by 10 bases and J by 4 bases, with 10 bases between them. The CDR3 consists of 11 residues. Germline V gene sequence: CDR1 SNHLY, CDR2 FYNNEI.

The CDR3 here is CASSSGLSPISPLHF. The DNA for the CDR3 is TGTGCCAGCAGCTCCGGGCTAAGCCCCATTTCACCCCTCCACTTT. The rearrangement joins TRBV11-1 to TRBJ1-6; D call uncertain. Germline lookup yields CDR1 SGHAT and CDR2 FQDESV (reference sequence). Trimming left V 4 bases short and J 9 bases short, with 16 bases between. The CDR3 spans 15 residues.

This clonotype was recorded many times. The CDR3 DNA reads as TGTGCCACCAGTGATTCGACAGGGTACGGGCGAGAGACCCAGTACTTC. It yields the protein CATSDSTGYGRETQYF. V and J are TRBV24-1 and TRBJ2-5; 7 nucleotides match TRBD1. V lost 2 bases, J lost 4 bases, and 9 bases stayed unmatched. CDR1 is KGHDR, CDR2 SFDVKD, per germline. The length of the CDR3 is 16 residues.

On this clonotype: A much larger clone lies a single base off, so this may be a read error. The chain joins TRBV7-3 to TRBJ2-7; a possible D gene is TRBD1 (6 bases). This CDR3 contains 14 residues. The germline gives CDR1 SGHTA, CDR2 FQGTGA. V was shortened by 1 base and J by 2 bases, with 9 bases between the two germline ends. The CDR3 sequence: CASSLKAGAYEQYF. As DNA, the CDR3 is TGTGCCAGCAGCTTAAAGGCAGGGGCCTACGAGCAGTACTTC.

This chain connects TRBV2 to TRBJ1-1; D is ambiguous. V was clipped by 8 bases and J by 10 bases, with 11 bases between them. CDR1 is SNHLY and CDR2 is FYNNEI in the germline V gene. This CDR3 comprises 10 residues. CDR3 amino acids: CASGHGGAFF. The CDR3 DNA sequence: TGTGCCAGCGGTCACGGAGGAGCTTTCTTT. The whole variable domain, remainder taken from reference TRBV2 and TRBJ1-1, is EPEVTQTPSHQVTQMGQEVILRCVPISNHLYFYWYRQILGQKVEFLVSFYNNEISEKSEIFDDQFSVERPDGSNFTLKIRSTKLEDSAMYFCASGHGGAFFGQGTRLTVV.

This clonotype appeared many times. The V and J genes are TRBV29-1 and TRBJ1-2, with TRBD1 as a possible D gene (6 bases). The CDR3 runs to 11 residues. V lost 6 bases to trimming and J lost 4 bases, with 9 bases between them. In germline, CDR1 is SQVTM, CDR2 ANQGSEA. CDR3 in amino acids: CSVNRAYGYTF. CDR3 coding DNA: TGCAGCGTCAACAGGGCCTATGGCTACACCTTC. The whole variable domain, remainder taken from reference TRBV29-1 and TRBJ1-2, is SAVISQKPSRDICQRGTSLTIQCQVDSQVTMMFWYRQQPGQSLTLIATANQGSEATYESGFVIDKFPISRPNLTFSTLTVSNMSPEDSSIYLCSVNRAYGYTFGSGTRLTVV.

This clonotype has just one count. The rearrangement uses TRBV6-1 and TRBJ2-5; 10 bases line up with TRBD2. Germline values: CDR1 MNHNS, CDR2 SASEGT. The CDR3 runs to 16 residues. Trimming cost V 3 bases and J 1 base; bases outside gene matches: 5. The CDR3, as DNA: TGTGCCAGCAGTGACGGGAGCGGGGGGGTCCAAGAGACCCAGTACTTC. Amino acids: CASSDGSGGVQETQYF.

The V call is TRBV7-6, the J call TRBJ2-3; TRBD1 matches 7 bases. The CDR3 covers 17 residues. Germline assignment: CDR1 SGHVS and CDR2 FNYEAQ. V shed 4 bases, J shed 0 bases, and the junction held 10 bases outside the gene matches. The CDR3 reads CASSSHSRDRSTDTQYF. The CDR3 DNA sequence: TGTGCCAGCAGCTCTCACTCCCGGGACAGAAGCACAGATACGCAGTATTTT.

The chain recombines TRBV25-1 with TRBJ1-1, with D possibly being TRBD1 (5 bases). V lost 4 bases to trimming and J lost 3 bases, with 9 bases between them. Germline V CDR1 and CDR2: MGHDK, SYGVNS. The CDR3 has 13 residues. This chain's CDR3 is CASSAVGDTEAFF. CDR3 bases: TGTGCCAGCAGTGCTGTGGGGGACACTGAAGCTTTCTTT.

In the case of this clonotype: A read error is possible here, since a much larger clone lies one base away. The CDR3 bases are TGTGCCAGCAGTGATTATCAGGGACAGGCCGGGGAGCTGTGTTTT. Its protein product is CASSDYQGQAGELCF. J is TRBJ2-2 and V is TRBV25-1; 8 nucleotides agree with TRBD1. Germline V gene lookup returns CDR1 MGHDK and CDR2 SYGVNS. The CDR3 runs to 15 residues.

With regard to this clonotype: A much larger clone sits a single nucleotide away, making a read error possible. The V call is TRBV10-2, the J call TRBJ2-6, with TRBD2 matching 7 bases. The CDR3 has 17 residues. Germline V gene lookup returns CDR1 WSHSY and CDR2 SAAADI. The CDR3 DNA sequence: TGCGCCGGCAGTGACTTGGCGGGAGAAACTGGGGCCAACGTCCTGACTTTC. This gives the protein CAGSDLAGETGANVLTF.

This rearrangement joins TRBV7-9 to TRBJ2-7; D possibly corresponds to TRBD2 (5 bases). The CDR3 loop spans 15 amino acids. Looked up from germline, CDR1 is SEHNR and CDR2 is FQNEAQ (reference sequence). Trimming shortened V by 4 bases and J by 5 bases, and 18 bases separated the two germline ends. CDR3 sequence (DNA): TGTGCCAGCAGCTCCACCGATGGGGAGCTCGACGAGCAGTACTTC. It translates to CASSSTDGELDEQYF.

The chain carries TRBV24-1 and TRBJ2-3; 11 bases line up with TRBD2. This CDR3 comprises 15 residues. The V segment lost 5 bases and the J segment 4 bases; nucleotides outside the gene matches: 4. The germline gives CDR1 KGHDR, CDR2 SFDVKD. DNA of the CDR3: TGTGCCACCAGTGGAATAGCGGGAGGGGCAGATACGCAGTATTTT. Translating gives CATSGIAGGADTQYF.

This clonotype has only a few counts. The rearrangement joins TRBV20-1 to TRBJ1-2, with a tentative D call TRBD1 (6 bases). V lost 5 bases, J lost 5 bases, and 18 bases lay in between. The CDR3 consists of 14 residues. The germline gives CDR1 DFQATT, CDR2 SNEGSKA (reference sequence). CDR3 nucleotides: TGCAGTGCTGAGGGCACAGGGTGGGGTTATGGCTACACCTTC. Encoded protein: CSAEGTGWGYGYTF.

This clonotype has a count of ten or more. The chain uses TRBV29-1 and TRBJ1-1; the D gene is possibly TRBD1 (5 bases). Trimming took 5 bases from V and 4 from J, leaving 8 bases between them. Germline CDR1 SQVTM, CDR2 ANQGSEA. The CDR3 runs to 11 residues. The CDR3 here is CSVRRATEAFF. The CDR3 region has the DNA TGCAGCGTTCGCAGGGCCACTGAAGCTTTCTTT.

This sequence joins TRBV20-1 and TRBJ2-7; possibly TRBD1 for D (6 bases). The CDR3 spans 14 residues. Germline CDR1 is DFQATT and CDR2 is SNEGSKA (reference sequence). CDR3 sequence reads: CRVFRQESSYEQYF. The CDR3 DNA is TGCAGAGTCTTTCGACAGGAGAGCTCCTACGAGCAGTACTTC.

In its sample, this clonotype was seen many times. The gene calls are TRBV7-3 and TRBJ2-5; D is uncertain. The germline V gene encodes CDR1 SGHTA and CDR2 FQGTGA. The CDR3 has 14 residues. Trimming took 2 bases from V and 1 from J, leaving 8 bases between them. CDR3 protein: CASSLDAFQETQYF. In nucleotides, the CDR3 is TGTGCCAGCAGCTTAGATGCGTTCCAAGAGACCCAGTACTTC.

The chain couples TRBV19 to TRBJ2-5; TRBD1 or TRBD2 may be the D gene (7 bases each). The CDR3 spans 13 residues. Germline CDR1 reads LNHDA; CDR2 reads SQIVND (reference sequence). V lost 7 bases to trimming and J lost 5 bases, with 14 bases between them. CDR3 residues: CASMMGGGETQYF. The CDR3 DNA reads as TGTGCCAGTATGATGGGAGGGGGCGAGACCCAGTACTTC. Full variable domain (rest looked up from reference TRBV19 and TRBJ2-5): DGGITQSPKYLFRKEGQNVTLSCEQNLNHDAMYWYRQDPGQGLRLIYYSQIVNDFQKGDIAEGYSVSREKKESFPLTVTSAQKNPTAFYLCASMMGGGETQYFGPGTRLLVL.

CDR3 residues: CASSIGTTAGNTIYF. The CDR3 region has the DNA TGTGCCAGCAGTATCGGGACAACGGCTGGAAACACCATATATTTT. This chain links TRBV12-3 or TRBV12-4 with TRBJ1-3, with a weak D call TRBD1 (6 bases). V lost 5 bases and J 2 bases, leaving 13 bases between the germline ends. This CDR3 has 15 residues.

This chain connects TRBV20-1 to TRBJ1-2; no reliable D call. Germline assignment: CDR1 DFQATT and CDR2 SNEGSKA (reference sequence). V gave up 1 base and J gave up 8 bases, with 5 bases separating them. This CDR3 comprises 10 residues. Written as DNA, the CDR3 is TGCAGTGCTAGAGGCCAGGGCTACACCTTC. Protein product: CSARGQGYTF.

The J gene is TRBJ1-2, the V gene TRBV7-9, with D possibly matching TRBD1 (5 bases). This CDR3 comprises 15 residues. Germline values: CDR1 SEHNR, CDR2 FQNEAQ (reference sequence). V was trimmed by 5 bases and J by 0 bases, leaving 13 bases between them. CDR3 sequence (DNA): TGTGCCAGCAGCCCCTCAGGGAACTCTAACTATGGCTACACCTTC. Its translation is CASSPSGNSNYGYTF.